This T cell receptor (beta chain) came from a study of cytomegalovirus exposure and HLA in healthy donors. Across the whole study: Some 91 million unique TCRs from HLA-typed donors were held in an early release of data.

A note on this clone: The antigen is not known.

This CDR3 spans 13 amino acids. The germline V gene encodes CDR1 SGHRS and CDR2 YFSETQ. Vbeta (60) and Jbeta (13) primers were used in the PCR. The protocol was immunoSEQ multiplex PCR, while the TCRdb copy is restricted to in-frame clones and leaves out a portion. Of 150,000 to 250,000 clones detected, 75% to 85% appear once; the ten largest clones hold less than 2.5%. Study conclusions and caveats: TCR beta sequences reportedly predicted most subjects' HLA-A and HLA-B alleles accurately. Being productive about 87% or about 30% of the time was typical of most TCR beta V segments in an earlier analysis. A later analysis linked a missense DCLRE1C variant to TCR beta V- and J-gene trimming.

V gene TRBV5-1 combines with J gene TRBJ2-5; TRBD2 agrees at 8 bases. The J call could be wrong; TRBJ2-7 is a better fit for the DNA end. The receptor's source is a woman aged 50 to 60 in good health and CMV-seronegative. The sequencing sample was made of PBMCs. CDR3: CASSPGGGYEQYF. DNA of the CDR3: TGCGCCAGCAGCCCCGGGGGGGGGTACGAGCAGTACTTC.